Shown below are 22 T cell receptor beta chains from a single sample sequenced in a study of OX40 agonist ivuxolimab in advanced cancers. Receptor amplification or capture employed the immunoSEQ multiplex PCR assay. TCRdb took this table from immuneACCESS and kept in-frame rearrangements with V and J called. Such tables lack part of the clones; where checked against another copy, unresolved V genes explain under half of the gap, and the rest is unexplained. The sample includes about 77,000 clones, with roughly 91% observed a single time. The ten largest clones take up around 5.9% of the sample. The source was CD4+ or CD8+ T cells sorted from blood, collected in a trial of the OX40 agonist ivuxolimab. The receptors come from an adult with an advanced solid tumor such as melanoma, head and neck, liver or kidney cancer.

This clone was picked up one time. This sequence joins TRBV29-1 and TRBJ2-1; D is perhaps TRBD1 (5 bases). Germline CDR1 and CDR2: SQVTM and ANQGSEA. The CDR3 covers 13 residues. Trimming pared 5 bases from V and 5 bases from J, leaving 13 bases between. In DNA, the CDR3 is TGCAGCGTTCTCACAGGCTGGAACAATGAGCAGTTCTTC. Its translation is CSVLTGWNNEQFF.

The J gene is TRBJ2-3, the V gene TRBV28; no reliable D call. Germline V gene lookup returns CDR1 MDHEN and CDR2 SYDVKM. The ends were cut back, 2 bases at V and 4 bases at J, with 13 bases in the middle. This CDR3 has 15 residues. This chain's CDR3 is CASSLIGANADTQYF. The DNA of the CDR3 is TGTGCCAGCAGTTTAATAGGCGCCAACGCAGATACGCAGTATTTT.

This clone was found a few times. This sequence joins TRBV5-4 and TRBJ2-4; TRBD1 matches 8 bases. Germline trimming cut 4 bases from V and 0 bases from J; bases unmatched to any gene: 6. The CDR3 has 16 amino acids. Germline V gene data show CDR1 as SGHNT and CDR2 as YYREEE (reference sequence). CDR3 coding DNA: TGTGCCAGCAGCCCGACAGGGGCGTTAGCCAAAAACATTCAGTACTTC. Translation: CASSPTGALAKNIQYF.

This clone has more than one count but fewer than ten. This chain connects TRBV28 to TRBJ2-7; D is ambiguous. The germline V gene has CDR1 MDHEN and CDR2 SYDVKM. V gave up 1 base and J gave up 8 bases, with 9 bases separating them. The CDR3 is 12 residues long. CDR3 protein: CASSLLGMKQYF. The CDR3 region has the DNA TGTGCCAGCAGTTTATTAGGGATGAAGCAGTACTTC.

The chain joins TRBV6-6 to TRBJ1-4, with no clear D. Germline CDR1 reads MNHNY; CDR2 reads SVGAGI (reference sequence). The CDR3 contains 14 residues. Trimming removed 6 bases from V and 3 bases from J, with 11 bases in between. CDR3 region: CASSTEVANEKLFF. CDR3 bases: TGTGCCAGCAGCACGGAGGTTGCTAATGAAAAACTGTTTTTT.

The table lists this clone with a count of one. Written as DNA, the CDR3 is TGTGCCAGCAGTTTATATCCGGGACAGGGGAACACTGAAGCTTTCTTT. This encodes CASSLYPGQGNTEAFF. The gene calls are TRBV28 and TRBJ1-1, with TRBD1 identical over 9 bases. The trim removed 1 base at V and 1 base at J, leaving 4 bases unmatched. CDR1 and CDR2 (germline): MDHEN, SYDVKM. The CDR3 covers 16 residues.

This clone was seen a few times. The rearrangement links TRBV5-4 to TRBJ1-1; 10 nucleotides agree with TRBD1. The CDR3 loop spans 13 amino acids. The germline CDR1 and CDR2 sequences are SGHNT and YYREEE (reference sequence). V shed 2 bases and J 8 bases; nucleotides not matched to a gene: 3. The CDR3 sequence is CASSFDRGLEAFF. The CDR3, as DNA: TGTGCCAGCAGCTTTGACAGGGGGCTGGAAGCTTTCTTT. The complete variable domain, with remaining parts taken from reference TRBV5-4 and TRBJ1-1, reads ETGVTQSPTHLIKTRGQQVTLRCSSQSGHNTVSWYQQALGQGPQFIFQYYREEENGRGNFPPRFSGLQFPNYSSELNVNALELDDSALYLCASSFDRGLEAFFGQGTRLTVV.

CDR3: CASSPKRQGTGNQPQHF. The CDR3 DNA reads TGTGCCAGCAGTCCAAAAAGACAGGGTACGGGCAATCAGCCCCAGCATTTT. V and J are TRBV28 and TRBJ1-5, with TRBD1 matching over 7 bases. The CDR3 loop spans 17 amino acids. The germline CDR1 and CDR2 sequences are MDHEN and SYDVKM. Losses at the gene ends were 5 bases for V and 2 bases for J; bases not matched to a gene: 12.

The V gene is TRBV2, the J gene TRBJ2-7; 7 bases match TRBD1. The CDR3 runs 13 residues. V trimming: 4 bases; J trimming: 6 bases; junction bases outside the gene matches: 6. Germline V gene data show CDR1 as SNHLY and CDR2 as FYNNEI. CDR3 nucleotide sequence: TGTGCCAGCAGTGGACAGGGTTTGGCCGAGCAGTACTTC. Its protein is CASSGQGLAEQYF.

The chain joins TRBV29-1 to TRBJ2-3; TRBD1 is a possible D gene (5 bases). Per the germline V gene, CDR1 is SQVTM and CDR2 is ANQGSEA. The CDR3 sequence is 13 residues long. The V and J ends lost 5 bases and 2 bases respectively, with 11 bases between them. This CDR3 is CSVSQGTTDTQYF. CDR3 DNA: TGCAGCGTTTCCCAGGGAACCACAGATACGCAGTATTTT.

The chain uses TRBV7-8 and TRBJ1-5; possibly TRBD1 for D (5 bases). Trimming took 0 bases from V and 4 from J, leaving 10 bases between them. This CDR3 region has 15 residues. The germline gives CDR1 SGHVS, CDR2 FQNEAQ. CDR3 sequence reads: CASSLAGTDNQPQHF. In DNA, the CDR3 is TGTGCCAGCAGCTTAGCCGGGACGGATAATCAGCCCCAGCATTTT.

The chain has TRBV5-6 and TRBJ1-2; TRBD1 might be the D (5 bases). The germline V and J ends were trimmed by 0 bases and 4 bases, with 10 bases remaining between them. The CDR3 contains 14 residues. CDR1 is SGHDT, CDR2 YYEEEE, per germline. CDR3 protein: CASSLGRVGYGYTF. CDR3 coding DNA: TGTGCCAGCAGCTTGGGCAGGGTGGGCTATGGCTACACCTTC.

CDR3 amino acids: CSARDTGELFF. The CDR3 DNA is TGCAGTGCTAGGGACACCGGGGAGCTGTTTTTT. V gene TRBV20-1 combines with J gene TRBJ2-2; D unclear. The CDR3 contains 11 residues. V lost 3 bases and J 3 bases, leaving 2 bases between the germline ends. CDR1 is DFQATT, CDR2 SNEGSKA, per germline (reference sequence).

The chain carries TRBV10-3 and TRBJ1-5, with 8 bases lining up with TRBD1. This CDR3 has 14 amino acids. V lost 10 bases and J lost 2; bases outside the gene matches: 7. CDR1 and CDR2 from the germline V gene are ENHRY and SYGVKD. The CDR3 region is CATQGARGNQPQHF. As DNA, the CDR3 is TGTGCCACCCAGGGGGCGCGTGGCAATCAGCCCCAGCATTTT.

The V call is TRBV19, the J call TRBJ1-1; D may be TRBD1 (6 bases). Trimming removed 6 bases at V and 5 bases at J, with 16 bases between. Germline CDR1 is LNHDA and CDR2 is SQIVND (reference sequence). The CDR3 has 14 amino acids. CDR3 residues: CASSVGGARTEAFF. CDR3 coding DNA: TGTGCCAGTAGCGTGGGGGGGGCGCGGACTGAAGCTTTCTTT.

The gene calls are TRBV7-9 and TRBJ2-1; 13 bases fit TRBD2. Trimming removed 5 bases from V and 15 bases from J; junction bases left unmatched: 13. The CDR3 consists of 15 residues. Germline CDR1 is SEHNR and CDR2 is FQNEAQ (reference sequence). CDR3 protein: CASSPQRTSGGSRFF. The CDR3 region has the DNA TGTGCCAGCAGCCCTCAGCGGACTAGCGGGGGATCCCGGTTCTTC.

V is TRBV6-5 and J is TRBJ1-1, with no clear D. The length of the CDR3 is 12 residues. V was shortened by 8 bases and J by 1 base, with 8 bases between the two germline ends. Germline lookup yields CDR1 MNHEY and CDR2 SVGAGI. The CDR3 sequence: CASGSQNTEAFF. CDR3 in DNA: TGTGCCAGCGGATCCCAGAACACTGAAGCTTTCTTT.

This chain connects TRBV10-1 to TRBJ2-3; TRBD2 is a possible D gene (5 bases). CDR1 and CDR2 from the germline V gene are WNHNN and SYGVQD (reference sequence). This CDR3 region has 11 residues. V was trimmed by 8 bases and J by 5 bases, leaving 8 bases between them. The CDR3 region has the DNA TGCGCCAGCGGAGGATTAGATACGCAGTATTTT. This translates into CASGGLDTQYF.

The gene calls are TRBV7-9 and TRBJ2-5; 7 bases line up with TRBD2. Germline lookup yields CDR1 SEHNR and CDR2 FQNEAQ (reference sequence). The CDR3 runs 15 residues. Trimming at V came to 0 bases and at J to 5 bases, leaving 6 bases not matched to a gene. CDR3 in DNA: TGTGCCAGCAGCTTAGCTAGCCTCGGGGGGGAGACCCAGTACTTC. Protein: CASSLASLGGETQYF.

CDR3 sequence: CSVGQAYQETQYF. CDR3 nucleotides: TGCAGCGTTGGACAGGCGTATCAAGAGACCCAGTACTTC. This rearrangement joins TRBV29-1 to TRBJ2-5; TRBD1 might be the D (6 bases). This CDR3 is 13 amino acids long. Trimming cost V 4 bases and J 2 bases, with 11 bases left between them. Germline V gives CDR1 SQVTM, CDR2 ANQGSEA. The entire variable domain, with the rest obtained from reference TRBV29-1 and TRBJ2-5, is as follows: SAVISQKPSRDICQRGTSLTIQCQVDSQVTMMFWYRQQPGQSLTLIATANQGSEATYESGFVIDKFPISRPNLTFSTLTVSNMSPEDSSIYLCSVGQAYQETQYFGPGTRLLVL.

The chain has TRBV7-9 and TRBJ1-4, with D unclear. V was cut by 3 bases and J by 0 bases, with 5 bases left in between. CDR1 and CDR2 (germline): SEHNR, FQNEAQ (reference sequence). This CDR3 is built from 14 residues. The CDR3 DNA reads TGTGCCAGCAGCTTTCTTGCAACTAATGAAAAACTGTTTTTT. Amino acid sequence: CASSFLATNEKLFF.

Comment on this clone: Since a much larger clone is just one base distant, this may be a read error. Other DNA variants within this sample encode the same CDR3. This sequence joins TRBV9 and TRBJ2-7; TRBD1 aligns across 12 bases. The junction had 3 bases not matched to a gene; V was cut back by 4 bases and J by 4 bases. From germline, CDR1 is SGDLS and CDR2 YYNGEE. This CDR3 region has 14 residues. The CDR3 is CASSPGQGAYEQYF. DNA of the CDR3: TGTGCCAGCAGCCCGGGACAGGGGGCTTACGAGCAGTACTTC.